This is a list of T cell receptor beta chains from one sample in a study of T cell responses to AZD1222 COVID-19 vaccine. Profiling relied on immunoSEQ multiplex PCR, and the TCRdb table lists in-frame clones only, not all of them. The sample consists of roughly 71,000 clones, 85% of them appearing once. The sequencing here drew on peripheral blood, taken on day 0 of AZD1222 vaccination. These receptors all come from an adult in good health. CDR3s leave out the opening cysteine and the closing phenylalanine or tryptophan.

J gene: TRBJ1-1; V gene: TRBV2; CDR3 protein: ASSEGGQGRGEAF
J gene: TRBJ2-3; V gene: TRBV12-3/TRBV12-4; CDR3 protein: ASRAGGSTQY
J gene: TRBJ2-4; V gene: TRBV6-5; CDR3 protein: ASSFDAGDIQY
J gene: TRBJ2-5; V gene: TRBV6-6; CDR3 protein: ASSHRGLVETQY
J gene: TRBJ2-7; V gene: TRBV24-1; CDR3 protein: AKQGSKTSYEQY
J gene: TRBJ2-1; V gene: TRBV10-3; CDR3 protein: AIRGNREGYEQF
J gene: TRBJ2-7; V gene: TRBV5-6; CDR3 protein: ASSSGTASEQY
J gene: TRBJ1-6; V gene: TRBV4-1; CDR3 protein: ASSLNNSPLH
J gene: TRBJ1-1; V gene: TRBV6-5; CDR3 protein: ASSLGNEAF
J gene: TRBJ1-1; V gene: TRBV13; CDR3 protein: ASSLENEGAF
J gene: TRBJ1-1; V gene: TRBV6-5; CDR3 protein: ASSKRGMNTEAF
J gene: TRBJ2-7; V gene: TRBV6-6; CDR3 protein: ASSYSDRSYEQY
J gene: TRBJ2-2; V gene: TRBV19; CDR3 protein: ASSIGGASTNTGELF
J gene: TRBJ1-6; V gene: TRBV11-2; CDR3 protein: ASTSEGYYNSPLH
J gene: TRBJ2-5; V gene: TRBV12-3/TRBV12-4; CDR3 protein: ASSLGRETQY
J gene: TRBJ2-3; V gene: TRBV29-1; CDR3 protein: SVVLGGAGLGNTQY
J gene: TRBJ1-1; V gene: TRBV5-5; CDR3 protein: ASSFPLDSPNTEAF
J gene: TRBJ1-2; V gene: TRBV4-2; CDR3 protein: ASSQGGTGRYYGYT
J gene: TRBJ1-2; V gene: TRBV27; CDR3 protein: ASSLGPGYGYT
J gene: TRBJ2-7; V gene: TRBV11-3; CDR3 protein: ASSFRGEQY
J gene: TRBJ1-5; V gene: TRBV7-9; CDR3 protein: ASSSGVYSNQPQH